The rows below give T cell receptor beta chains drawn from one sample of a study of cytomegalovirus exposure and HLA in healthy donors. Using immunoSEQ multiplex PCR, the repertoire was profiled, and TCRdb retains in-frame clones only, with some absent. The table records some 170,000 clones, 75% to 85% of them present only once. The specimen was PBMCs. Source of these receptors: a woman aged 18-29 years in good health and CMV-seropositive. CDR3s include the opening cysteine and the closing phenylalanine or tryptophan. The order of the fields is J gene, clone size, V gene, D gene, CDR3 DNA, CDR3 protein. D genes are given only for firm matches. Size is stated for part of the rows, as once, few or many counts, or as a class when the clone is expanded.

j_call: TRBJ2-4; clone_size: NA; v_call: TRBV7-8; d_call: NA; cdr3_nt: TGTGCCAGCAGCTTCGCCGGAGTAAACATTCAGTACTTC; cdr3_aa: CASSFAGVNIQYF
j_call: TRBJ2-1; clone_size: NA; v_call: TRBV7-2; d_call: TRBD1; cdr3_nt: TGTGCCAGCATAAAAATTGGACAGGGGGTCGATGAGCAGTTCTTC; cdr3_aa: CASIKIGQGVDEQFF
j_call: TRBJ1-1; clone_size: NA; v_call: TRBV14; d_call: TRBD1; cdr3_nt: TGTGCCAGCAGCCGACAGGGTACCACTGAAGCTTTCTTT; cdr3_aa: CASSRQGTTEAFF
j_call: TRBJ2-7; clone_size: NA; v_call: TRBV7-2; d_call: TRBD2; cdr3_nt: TGTGCCAGCAGCTTAGCGCTAGCGGGGGGATACGAGCAGTACTTC; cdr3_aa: CASSLALAGGYEQYF
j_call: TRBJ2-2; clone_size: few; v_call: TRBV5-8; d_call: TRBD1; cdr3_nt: TGTGCCAGCAGCTTCGACAGGGCTTACGGGGAGCTGTTTTTT; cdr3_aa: CASSFDRAYGELFF
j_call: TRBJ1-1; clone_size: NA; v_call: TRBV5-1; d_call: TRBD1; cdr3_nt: TGCGCCAGCAGCGTGGGACAGGGCGGCACTGAAGCTTTCTTT; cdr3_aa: CASSVGQGGTEAFF
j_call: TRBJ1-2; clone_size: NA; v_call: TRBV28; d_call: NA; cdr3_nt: TGTGCCAGCAGTTTCCTCGTGGTGCGGCGAGTCGGCTACACCTTC; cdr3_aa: CASSFLVVRRVGYTF
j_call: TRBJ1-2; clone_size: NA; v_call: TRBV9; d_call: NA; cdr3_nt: TGTGCCAGCAGCGTGGCAGGGCGGTCTGGCTACACCTTC; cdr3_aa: CASSVAGRSGYTF
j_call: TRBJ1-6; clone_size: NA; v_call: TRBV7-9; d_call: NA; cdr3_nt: TGTGCCAGCAGCCCAGGGGAGGGGGATTCACCCCTCCACTTT; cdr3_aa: CASSPGEGDSPLHF
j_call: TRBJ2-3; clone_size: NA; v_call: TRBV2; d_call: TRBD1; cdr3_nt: TGTGCCAGCCTTCAGGGGGCTGGGGCAGATACGCAGTATTTT; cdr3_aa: CASLQGAGADTQYF
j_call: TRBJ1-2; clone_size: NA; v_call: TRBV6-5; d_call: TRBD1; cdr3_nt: TGTGCCAGCAGAATACAGGGGAACTATGGCTACACCTTC; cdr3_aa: CASRIQGNYGYTF